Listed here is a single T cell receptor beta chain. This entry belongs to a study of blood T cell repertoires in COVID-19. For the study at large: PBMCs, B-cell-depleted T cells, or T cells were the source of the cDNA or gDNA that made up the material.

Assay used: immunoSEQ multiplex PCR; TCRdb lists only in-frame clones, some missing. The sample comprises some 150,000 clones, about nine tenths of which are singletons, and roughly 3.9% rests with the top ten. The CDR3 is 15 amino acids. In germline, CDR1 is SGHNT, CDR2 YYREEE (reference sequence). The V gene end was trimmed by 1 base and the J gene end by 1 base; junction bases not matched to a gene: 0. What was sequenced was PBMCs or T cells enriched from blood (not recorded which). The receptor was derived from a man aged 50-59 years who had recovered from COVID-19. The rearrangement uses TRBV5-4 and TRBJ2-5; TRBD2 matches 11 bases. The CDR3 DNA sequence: TGTGCCAGCAGCTTGACTAGCGGGGGCCAAGAGACCCAGTACTTC. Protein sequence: CASSLTSGGQETQYF. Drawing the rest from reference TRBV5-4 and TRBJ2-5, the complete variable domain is ETGVTQSPTHLIKTRGQQVTLRCSSQSGHNTVSWYQQALGQGPQFIFQYYREEENGRGNFPPRFSGLQFPNYSSELNVNALELDDSALYLCASSLTSGGQETQYFGPGTRLLVL.